The entry that follows covers one T cell receptor (beta chain) sequence. The data stem from a study of CD8 T cells in Susac syndrome. An amount of RNA that ranged from roughly 0.45 to 1 ug was reverse transcribed with random hexamers. Amplification of TCR beta CDR3 spanned 54 Vbeta and 13 Jbeta via immunoSEQ multiplex PCR. TCRdb fed the immunoSEQ multiplex PCR reads into MiXCR, producing one record per CDR3 protein. In the table there are 75,000 to 100,000 distinct CDR3 sequences, about 94% of which are singletons. Sequences were obtained from CD8+ T cells from PBMCs. This clonotype originated in a human donor in good health.

The CDR3 is CASSRGQGPTYGYTF. DNA for the CDR3: TGTGCCAGCAGCCGCGGACAGGGCCCTACCTATGGCTACACCTTC. The chain joins TRBV7-2 to TRBJ1-2; 8 nucleotides agree with TRBD1. This CDR3 has 15 amino acids. CDR1 and CDR2 (germline): SGHTA, FQGNSA. Germline trimming cut 5 bases from V and 4 bases from J; bases unmatched to any gene: 9.